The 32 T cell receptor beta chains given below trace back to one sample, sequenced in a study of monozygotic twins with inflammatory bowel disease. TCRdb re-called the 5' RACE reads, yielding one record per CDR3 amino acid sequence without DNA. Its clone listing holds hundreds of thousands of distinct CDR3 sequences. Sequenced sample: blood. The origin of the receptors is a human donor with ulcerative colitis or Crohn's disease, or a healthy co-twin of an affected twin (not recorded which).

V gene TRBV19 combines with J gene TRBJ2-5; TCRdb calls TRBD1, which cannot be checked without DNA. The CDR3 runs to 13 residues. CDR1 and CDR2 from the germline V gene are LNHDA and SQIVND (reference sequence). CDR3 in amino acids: CASKPQGVETQNF.

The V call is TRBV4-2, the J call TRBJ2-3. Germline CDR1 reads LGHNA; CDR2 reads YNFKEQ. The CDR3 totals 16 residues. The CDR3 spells CASSQIEGAGTDTQYF.

CDR3 residues: CAISESSNNEQFF. The chain couples TRBV10-3 to TRBJ2-1. Germline loops: CDR1 ENHRY, CDR2 SYGVKD. There are 13 residues in the CDR3.

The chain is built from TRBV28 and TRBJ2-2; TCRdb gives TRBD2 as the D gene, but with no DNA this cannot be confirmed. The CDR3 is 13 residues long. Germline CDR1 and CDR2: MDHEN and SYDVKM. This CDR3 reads CASMLGDTGELFF. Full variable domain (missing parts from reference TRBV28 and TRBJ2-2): DVKVTQSSRYLVKRTGEKVFLECVQDMDHENMFWYRQDPGLGLRLIYFSYDVKMKEKGDIPEGYSVSREKKERFSLILESASTNQTSMYLCASMLGDTGELFFGEGSRLTVL.

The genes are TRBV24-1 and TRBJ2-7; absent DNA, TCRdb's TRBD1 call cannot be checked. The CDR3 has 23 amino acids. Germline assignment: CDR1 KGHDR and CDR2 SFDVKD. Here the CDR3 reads CATSDTAGTGYSPILAASYEQYF.

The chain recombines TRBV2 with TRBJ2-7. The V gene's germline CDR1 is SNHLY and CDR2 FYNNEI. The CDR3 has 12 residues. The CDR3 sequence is CASSIILGEQYF.

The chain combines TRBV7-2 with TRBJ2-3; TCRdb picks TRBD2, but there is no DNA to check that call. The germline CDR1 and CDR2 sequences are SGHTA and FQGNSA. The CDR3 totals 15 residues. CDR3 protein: CASSVSSVLTDTQYF.

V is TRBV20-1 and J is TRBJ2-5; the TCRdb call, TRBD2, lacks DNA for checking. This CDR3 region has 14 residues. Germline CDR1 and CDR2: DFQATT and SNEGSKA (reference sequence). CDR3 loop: CSASSLLARETQYF.

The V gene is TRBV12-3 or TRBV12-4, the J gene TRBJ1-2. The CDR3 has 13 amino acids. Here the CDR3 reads CASGTEGNYGYTF.

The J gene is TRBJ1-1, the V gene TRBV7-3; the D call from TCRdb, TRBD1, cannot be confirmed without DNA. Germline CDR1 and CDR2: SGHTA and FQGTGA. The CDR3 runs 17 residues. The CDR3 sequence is CASSAFGTGEVRTEAFF.

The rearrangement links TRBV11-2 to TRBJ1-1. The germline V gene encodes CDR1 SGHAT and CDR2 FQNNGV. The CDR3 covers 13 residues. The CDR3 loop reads CASSSRMNTEAFF.

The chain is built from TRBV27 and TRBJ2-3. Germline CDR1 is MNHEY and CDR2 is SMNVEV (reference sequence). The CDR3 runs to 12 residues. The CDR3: CASSLGWDTQYF.

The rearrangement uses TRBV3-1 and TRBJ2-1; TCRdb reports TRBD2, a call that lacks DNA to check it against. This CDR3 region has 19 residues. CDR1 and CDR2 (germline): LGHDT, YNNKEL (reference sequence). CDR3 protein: CASSRNSGTFGFSYNEQFF.

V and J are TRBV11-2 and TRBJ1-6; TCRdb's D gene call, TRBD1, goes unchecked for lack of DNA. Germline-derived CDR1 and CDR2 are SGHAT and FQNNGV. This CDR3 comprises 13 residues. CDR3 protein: CASSPNRDRAFLF.

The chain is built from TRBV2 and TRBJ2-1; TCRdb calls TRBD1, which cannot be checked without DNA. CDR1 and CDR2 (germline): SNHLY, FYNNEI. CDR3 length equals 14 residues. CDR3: CATKRQGVDNEQFF.

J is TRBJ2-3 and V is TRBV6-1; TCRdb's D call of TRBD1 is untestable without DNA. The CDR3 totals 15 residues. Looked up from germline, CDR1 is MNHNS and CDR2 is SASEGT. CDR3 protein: CASSQGQADPDTQYF.

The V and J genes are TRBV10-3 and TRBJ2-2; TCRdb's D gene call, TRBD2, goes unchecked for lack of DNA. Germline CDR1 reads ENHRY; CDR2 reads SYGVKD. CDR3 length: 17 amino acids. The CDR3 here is CAISQPGGLVHTGELFF.

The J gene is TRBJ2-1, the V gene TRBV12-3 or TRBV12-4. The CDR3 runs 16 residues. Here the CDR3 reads CASSFYRLPNFNEQFF.

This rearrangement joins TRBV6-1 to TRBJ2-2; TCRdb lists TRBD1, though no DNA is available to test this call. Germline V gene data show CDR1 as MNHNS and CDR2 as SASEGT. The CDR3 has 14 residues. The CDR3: CASRPGLDTGELFF.

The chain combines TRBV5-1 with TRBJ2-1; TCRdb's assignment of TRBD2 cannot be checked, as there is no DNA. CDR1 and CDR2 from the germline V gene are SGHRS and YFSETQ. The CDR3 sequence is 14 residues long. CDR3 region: CASSLVLSLKEQFF.

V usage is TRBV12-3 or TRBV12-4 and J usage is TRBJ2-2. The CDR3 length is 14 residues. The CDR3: CASSPVRDTGELFF.

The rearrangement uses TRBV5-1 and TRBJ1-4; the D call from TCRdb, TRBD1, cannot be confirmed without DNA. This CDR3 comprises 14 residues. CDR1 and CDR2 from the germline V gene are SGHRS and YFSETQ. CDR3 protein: CASSQGETNEKLFF.

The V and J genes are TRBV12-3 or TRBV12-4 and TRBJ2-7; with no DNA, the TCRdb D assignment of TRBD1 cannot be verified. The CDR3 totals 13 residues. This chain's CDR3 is CASRRAAGVGQYF.

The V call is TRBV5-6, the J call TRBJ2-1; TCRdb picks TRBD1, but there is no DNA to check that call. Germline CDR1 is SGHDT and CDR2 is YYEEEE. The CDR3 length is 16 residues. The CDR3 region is CASSLWADQPYNEQFF. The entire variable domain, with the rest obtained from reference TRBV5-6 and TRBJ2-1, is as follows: DAGVTQSPTHLIKTRGQQVTLRCSPKSGHDTVSWYQQALGQGPQFIFQYYEEEERQRGNFPDRFSGHQFPNYSSELNVNALLLGDSALYLCASSLWADQPYNEQFFGPGTRLTVL.

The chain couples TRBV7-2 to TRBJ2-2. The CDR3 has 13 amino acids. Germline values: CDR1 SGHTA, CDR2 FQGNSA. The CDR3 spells CASSVAHSGELFF.

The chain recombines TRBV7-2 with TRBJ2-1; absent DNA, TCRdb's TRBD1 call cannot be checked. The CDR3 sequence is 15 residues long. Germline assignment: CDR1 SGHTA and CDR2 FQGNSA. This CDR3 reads CASSSSGSAPREQFF. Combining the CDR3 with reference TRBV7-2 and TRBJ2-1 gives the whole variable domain GAGVSQSPSNKVTEKGKDVELRCDPISGHTALYWYRQSLGQGLEFLIYFQGNSAPDKSGLPSDRFSAERTGGSVSTLTIQRTQQEDSAVYLCASSSSGSAPREQFFGPGTRLTVL.

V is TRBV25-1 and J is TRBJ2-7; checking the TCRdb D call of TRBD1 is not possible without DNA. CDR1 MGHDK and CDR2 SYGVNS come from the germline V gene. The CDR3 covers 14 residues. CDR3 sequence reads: CASASTGRSAEQYF.

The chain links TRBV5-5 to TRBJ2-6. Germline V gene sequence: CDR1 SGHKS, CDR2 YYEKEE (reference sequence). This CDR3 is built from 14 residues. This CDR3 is CASSSSGGANVLTF. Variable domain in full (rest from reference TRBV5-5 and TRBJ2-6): DAGVTQSPTHLIKTRGQQVTLRCSPISGHKSVSWYQQVLGQGPQFIFQYYEKEERGRGNFPDRFSARQFPNYSSELNVNALLLGDSALYLCASSSSGGANVLTFGAGSRLTVL.

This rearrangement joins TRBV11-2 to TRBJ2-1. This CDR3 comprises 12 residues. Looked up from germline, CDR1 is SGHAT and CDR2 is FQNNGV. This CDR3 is CASSPQRDEQFF.

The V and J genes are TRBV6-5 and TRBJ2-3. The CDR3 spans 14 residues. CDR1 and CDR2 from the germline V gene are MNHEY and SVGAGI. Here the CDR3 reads CASSYSGRIDTQYF.

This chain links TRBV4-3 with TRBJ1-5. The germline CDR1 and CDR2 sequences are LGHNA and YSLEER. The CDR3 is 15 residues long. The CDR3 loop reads CASSQVAGGNQPQHF.

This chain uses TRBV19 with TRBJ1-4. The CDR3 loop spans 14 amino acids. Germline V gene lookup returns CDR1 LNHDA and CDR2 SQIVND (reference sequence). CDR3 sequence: CASTETATNEKLFF.